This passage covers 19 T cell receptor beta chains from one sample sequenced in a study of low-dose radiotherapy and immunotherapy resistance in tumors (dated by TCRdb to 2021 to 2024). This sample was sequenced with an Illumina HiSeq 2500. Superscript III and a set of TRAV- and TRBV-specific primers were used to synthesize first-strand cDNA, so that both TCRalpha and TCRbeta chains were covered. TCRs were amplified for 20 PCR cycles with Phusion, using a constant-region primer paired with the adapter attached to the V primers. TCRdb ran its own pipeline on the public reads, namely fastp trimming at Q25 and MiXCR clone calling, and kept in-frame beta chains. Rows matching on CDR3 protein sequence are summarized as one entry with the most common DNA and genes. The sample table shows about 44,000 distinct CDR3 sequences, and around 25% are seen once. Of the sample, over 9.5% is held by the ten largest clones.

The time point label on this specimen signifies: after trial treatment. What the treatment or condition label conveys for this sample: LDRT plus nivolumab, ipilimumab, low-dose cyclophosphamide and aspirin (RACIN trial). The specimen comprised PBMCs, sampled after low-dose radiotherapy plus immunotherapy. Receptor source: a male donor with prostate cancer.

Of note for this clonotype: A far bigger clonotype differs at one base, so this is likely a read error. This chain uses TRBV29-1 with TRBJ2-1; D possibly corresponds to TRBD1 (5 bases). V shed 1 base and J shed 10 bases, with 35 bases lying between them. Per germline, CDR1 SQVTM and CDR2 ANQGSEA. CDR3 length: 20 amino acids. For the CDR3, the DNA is TGCAGCGTTGAAGGTATTCGGTTGAACAAGGGGCCTTCCGCATCCTACGAGCAGTTCTTC. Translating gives CSVEGIRLNKGPSASYEQFF.

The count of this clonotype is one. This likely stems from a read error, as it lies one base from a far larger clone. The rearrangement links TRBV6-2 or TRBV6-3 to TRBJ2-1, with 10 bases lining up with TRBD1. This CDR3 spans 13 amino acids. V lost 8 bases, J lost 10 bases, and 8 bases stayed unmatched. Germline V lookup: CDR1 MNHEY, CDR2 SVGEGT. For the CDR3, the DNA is TGTGCCAGCGGGACAGGGGTCGCCTACGAGCAGTTCTTC. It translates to CASGTGVAYEQFF.

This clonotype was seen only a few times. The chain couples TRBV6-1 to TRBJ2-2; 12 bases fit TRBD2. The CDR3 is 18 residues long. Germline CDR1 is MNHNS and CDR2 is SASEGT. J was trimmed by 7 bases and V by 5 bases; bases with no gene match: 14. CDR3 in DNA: TGTGCCAGCAGTCCTCTCGACTCTAGCGGGAGGGCCAACGGGGAGCTGTTTTTT. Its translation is CASSPLDSSGRANGELFF.

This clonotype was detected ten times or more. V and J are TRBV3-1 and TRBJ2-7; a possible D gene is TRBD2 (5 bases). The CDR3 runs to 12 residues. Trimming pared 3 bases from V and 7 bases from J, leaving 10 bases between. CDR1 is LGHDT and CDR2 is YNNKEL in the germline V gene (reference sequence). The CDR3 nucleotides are TGTGCCAGCAGCCAGGCGACTAATGAGCAGTACTTC. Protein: CASSQATNEQYF.

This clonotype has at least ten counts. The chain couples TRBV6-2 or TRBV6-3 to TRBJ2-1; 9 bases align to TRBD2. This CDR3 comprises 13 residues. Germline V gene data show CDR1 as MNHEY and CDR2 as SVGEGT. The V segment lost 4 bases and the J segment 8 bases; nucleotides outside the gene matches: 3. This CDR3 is CASSSWTSDEQFF. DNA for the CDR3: TGTGCCAGCAGTTCCTGGACTAGCGATGAGCAGTTCTTC.

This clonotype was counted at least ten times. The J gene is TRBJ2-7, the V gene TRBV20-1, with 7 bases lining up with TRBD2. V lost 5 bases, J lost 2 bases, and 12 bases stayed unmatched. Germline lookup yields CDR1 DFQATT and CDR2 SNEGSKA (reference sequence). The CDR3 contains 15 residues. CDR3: CSAQSYRLATYEQYF. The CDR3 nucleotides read TGCAGTGCTCAATCCTACAGACTAGCCACCTACGAGCAGTACTTC.

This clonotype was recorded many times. The DNA of the CDR3 is TGTGCCAGCAGCGGGGGACCGATGACCGGGGAGCTGTTTTTT. Translated, it gives CASSGGPMTGELFF. This chain joins TRBV9 and TRBJ2-2; possibly TRBD1 or TRBD2 for D (5 bases each). This CDR3 region has 14 residues. The germline V gene has CDR1 SGDLS and CDR2 YYNGEE. Trimming took 3 bases from V and 5 from J, leaving 11 bases between them.

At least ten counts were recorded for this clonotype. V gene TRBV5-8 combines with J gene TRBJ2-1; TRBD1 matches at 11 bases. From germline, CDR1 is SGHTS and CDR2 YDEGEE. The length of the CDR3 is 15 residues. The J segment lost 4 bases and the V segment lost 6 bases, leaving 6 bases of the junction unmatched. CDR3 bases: TGTGCCAGCACCCCCGGGACAGGGGGTTACAATGAGCAGTTCTTC. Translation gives CASTPGTGGYNEQFF.

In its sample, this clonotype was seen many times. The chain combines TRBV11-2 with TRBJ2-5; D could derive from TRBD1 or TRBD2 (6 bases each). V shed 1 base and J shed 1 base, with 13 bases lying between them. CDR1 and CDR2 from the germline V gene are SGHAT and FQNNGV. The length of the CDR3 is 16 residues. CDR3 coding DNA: TGTGCCAGCAGCTTAGGGGGGCTAGCGTCCCAAGAGACCCAGTACTTC. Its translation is CASSLGGLASQETQYF.

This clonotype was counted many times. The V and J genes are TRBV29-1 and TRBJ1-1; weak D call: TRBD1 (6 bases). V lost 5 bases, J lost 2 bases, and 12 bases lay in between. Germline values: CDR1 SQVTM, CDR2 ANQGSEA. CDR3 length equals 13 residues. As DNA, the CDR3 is TGCAGCGTTCCCTCGACAGGAAACACTGAAGCTTTCTTT. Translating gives CSVPSTGNTEAFF.

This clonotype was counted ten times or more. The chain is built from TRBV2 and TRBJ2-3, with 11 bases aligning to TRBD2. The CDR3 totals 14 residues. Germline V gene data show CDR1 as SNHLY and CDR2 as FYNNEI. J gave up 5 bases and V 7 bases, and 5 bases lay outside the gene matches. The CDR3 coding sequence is TGTGCCAGCAATCAACTAGCGGGAGAAGATACGCAGTATTTT. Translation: CASNQLAGEDTQYF.

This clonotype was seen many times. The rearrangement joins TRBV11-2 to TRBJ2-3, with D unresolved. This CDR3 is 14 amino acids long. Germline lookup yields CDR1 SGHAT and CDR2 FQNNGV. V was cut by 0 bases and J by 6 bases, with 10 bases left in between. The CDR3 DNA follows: TGTGCCAGCAGCTTAGACCCCAGAGTGGATACGCAGTATTTT. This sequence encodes CASSLDPRVDTQYF.

In DNA, the CDR3 is TGTGCCAGCAGTACACCTACAGGGGACAATCAGCCCCAGCATTTT. Amino acids: CASSTPTGDNQPQHF. The gene calls are TRBV28 and TRBJ1-5, with 7 positions matching TRBD1. The V and J ends lost 5 bases and 3 bases, in that order; junction bases with no gene match: 7. Germline V CDR1 and CDR2: MDHEN, SYDVKM. This CDR3 comprises 15 residues.

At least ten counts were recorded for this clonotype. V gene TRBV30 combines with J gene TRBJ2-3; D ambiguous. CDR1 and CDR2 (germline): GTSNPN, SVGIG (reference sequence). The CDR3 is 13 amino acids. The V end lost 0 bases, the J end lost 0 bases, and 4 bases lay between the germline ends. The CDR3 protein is CAWSVRSTDTQYF. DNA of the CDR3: TGTGCCTGGAGTGTACGGAGCACAGATACGCAGTATTTT.

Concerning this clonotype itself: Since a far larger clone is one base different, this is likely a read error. The DNA of the CDR3 is TGTGCCACCCTTGAACGGGGTTGGAATGAGCAGTACTTC. Its translation: CATLERGWNEQYF. The chain couples TRBV12-3 or TRBV12-4 to TRBJ2-7; tentative D call: TRBD2 (5 bases). Trimming left V 10 bases short and J 7 bases short, with 20 bases between. This CDR3 contains 13 residues.

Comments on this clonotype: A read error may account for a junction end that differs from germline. CDR3 nucleotide sequence: TGCAGTGTTGAATGGGCGGGGGCCGGGCAGCCCCACCATTTT. Protein: CSVEWAGAGQPHHF. This sequence joins TRBV29-1 and TRBJ1-5, with D perhaps matching TRBD1 (6 bases). CDR3 length equals 14 residues. Germline V gives CDR1 SQVTM, CDR2 ANQGSEA.

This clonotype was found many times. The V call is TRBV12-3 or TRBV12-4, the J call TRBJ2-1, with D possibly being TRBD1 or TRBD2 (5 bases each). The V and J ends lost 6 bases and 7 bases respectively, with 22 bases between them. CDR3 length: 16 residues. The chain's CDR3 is CASSQRVGDAMNEQFF. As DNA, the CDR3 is TGTGCCAGCAGCCAGCGCGTGGGGGACGCTATGAATGAGCAGTTCTTC.

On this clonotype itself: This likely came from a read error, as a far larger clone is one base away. The CDR3 sequence: CASGRNTGELFF. The CDR3 DNA sequence: TGCGCCAGCGGCCGGAACACCGGGGAGCTGTTTTTT. V and J are TRBV5-1 and TRBJ2-2; D is unclear. From germline, CDR1 is SGHRS and CDR2 YFSETQ. Trimming left V 7 bases short and J 1 base short, with 5 bases between. This CDR3 region has 12 residues.

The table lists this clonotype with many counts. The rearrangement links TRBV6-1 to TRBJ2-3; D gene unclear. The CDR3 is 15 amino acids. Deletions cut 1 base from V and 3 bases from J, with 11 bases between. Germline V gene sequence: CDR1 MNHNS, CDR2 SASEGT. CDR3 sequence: CASSEVGRPTDTQYF. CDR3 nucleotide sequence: TGTGCCAGCAGTGAAGTTGGGCGACCGACAGATACGCAGTATTTT.